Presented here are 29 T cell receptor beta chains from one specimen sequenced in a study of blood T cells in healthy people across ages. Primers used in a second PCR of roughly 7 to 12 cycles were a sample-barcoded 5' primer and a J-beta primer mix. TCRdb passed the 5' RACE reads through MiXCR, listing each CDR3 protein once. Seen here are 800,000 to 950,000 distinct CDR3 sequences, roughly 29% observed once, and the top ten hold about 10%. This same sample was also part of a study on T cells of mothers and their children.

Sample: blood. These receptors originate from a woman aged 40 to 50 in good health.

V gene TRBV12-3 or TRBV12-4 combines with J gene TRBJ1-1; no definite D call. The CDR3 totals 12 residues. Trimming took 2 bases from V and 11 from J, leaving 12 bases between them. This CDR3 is CASSLMSVLAFF. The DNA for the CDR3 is TGTGCCAGCAGTTTAATGTCAGTGTTGGCTTTCTTT.

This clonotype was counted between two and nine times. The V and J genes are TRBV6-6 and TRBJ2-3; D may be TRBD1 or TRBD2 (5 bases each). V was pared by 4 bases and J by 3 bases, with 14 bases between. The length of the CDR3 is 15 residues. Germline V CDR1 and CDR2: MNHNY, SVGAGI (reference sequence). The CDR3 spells CASSSLGEGTDTQYF. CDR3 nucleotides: TGTGCCAGCAGTTCCTTGGGGGAAGGGACAGATACGCAGTATTTT.

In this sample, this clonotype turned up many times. In DNA form, the CDR3 reads TGTGCCAGCAGCTTTCAGGGCTCCATCCATCCCGAGCAGTACTTC. This encodes CASSFQGSIHPEQYF. V gene TRBV5-5 combines with J gene TRBJ2-7; tentatively, D is TRBD1 (5 bases). The V and J ends lost 2 bases and 6 bases respectively, with 18 bases between them. Per germline, CDR1 SGHKS and CDR2 YYEKEE (reference sequence). This CDR3 spans 15 amino acids.

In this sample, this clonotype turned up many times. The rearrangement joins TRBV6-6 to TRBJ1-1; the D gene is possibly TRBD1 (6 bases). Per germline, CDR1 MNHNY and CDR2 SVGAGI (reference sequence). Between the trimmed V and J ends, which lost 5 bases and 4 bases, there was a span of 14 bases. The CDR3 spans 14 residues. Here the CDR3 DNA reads TGTGCCAGCAGTCCCGGGGGCAGTCGCACTGAAGCTTTCTTT. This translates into CASSPGGSRTEAFF.

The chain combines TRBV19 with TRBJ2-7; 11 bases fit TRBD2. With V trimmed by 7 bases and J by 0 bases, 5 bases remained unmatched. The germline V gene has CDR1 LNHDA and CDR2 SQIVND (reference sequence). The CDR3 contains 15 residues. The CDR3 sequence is CASTPGTSGSYEQYF. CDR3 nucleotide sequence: TGTGCCAGTACTCCCGGGACTAGCGGCTCCTACGAGCAGTACTTC. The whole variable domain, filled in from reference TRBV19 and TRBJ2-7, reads DGGITQSPKYLFRKEGQNVTLSCEQNLNHDAMYWYRQDPGQGLRLIYYSQIVNDFQKGDIAEGYSVSREKKESFPLTVTSAQKNPTAFYLCASTPGTSGSYEQYFGPGTRLTVT.

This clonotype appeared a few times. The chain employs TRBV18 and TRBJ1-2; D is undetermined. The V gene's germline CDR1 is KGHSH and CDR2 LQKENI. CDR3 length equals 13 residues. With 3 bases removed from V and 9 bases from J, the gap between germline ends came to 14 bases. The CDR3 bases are TGTGCCAGCTCACCTCAAGATCTATGGAGCTACACCTTC. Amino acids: CASSPQDLWSYTF.

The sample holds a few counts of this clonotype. CDR3 coding DNA: TGTGCCAGCAGCTTAGATCCTGGAGATACGCAGTATTTT. This gives the protein CASSLDPGDTQYF. This chain connects TRBV11-2 to TRBJ2-3; D is unresolved. The V end lost 0 bases, the J end lost 5 bases, and 6 bases lay between the germline ends. The CDR3 is 13 amino acids. The germline gives CDR1 SGHAT, CDR2 FQNNGV.

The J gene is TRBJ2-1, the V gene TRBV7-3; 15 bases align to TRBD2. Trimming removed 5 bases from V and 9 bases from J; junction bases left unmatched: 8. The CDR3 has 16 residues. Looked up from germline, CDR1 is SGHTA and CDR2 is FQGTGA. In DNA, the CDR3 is TGTGCCAGCAGCCCCGAGGGACTAGCGGGGGGCCGTGAGCAGTTCTTC. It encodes CASSPEGLAGGREQFF.

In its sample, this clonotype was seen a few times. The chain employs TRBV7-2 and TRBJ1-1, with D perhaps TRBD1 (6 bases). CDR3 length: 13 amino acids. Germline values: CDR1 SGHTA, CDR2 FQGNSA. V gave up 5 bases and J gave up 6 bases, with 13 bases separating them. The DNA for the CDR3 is TGTGCCAGCAGCACGACCAAGGGGGCTGAAGCTTTCTTT. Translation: CASSTTKGAEAFF.

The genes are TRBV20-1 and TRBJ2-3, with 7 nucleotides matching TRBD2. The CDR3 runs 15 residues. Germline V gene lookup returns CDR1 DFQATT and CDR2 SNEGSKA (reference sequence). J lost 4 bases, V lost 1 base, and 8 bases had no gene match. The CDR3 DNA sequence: TGCAGTGCTAGAGGACTAGCAACTGTCGCAGATACGCAGTATTTT. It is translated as CSARGLATVADTQYF.

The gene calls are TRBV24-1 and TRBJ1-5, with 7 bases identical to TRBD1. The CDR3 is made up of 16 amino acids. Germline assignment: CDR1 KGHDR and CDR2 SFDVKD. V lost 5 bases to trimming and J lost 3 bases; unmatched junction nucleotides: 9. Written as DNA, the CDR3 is TGTGCCACCAGTGCCCAAGGGGGCGCGGACAATCAGCCCCAGCATTTT. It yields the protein CATSAQGGADNQPQHF.

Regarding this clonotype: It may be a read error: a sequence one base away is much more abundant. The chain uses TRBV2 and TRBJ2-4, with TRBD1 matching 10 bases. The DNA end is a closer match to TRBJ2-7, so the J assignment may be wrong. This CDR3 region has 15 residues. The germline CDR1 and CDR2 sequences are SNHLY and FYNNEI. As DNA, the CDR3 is TGTGCCTGCAGTGACCGAAGGACAGGGGGCTACGAGCAGTACTTC. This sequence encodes CACSDRRTGGYEQYF.

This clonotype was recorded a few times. As DNA, the CDR3 is TGCGCCAGCAGCCCTACCGGACTAGAGGCAACCGAGCAGTACTTC. Translation gives CASSPTGLEATEQYF. The chain employs TRBV5-1 and TRBJ2-7; 7 bases fit TRBD2. This CDR3 has 15 amino acids. With V trimmed by 4 bases and J by 6 bases, 13 bases remained unmatched. Per germline, CDR1 SGHRS and CDR2 YFSETQ.

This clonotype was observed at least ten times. The CDR3: CAATGFGSPLHF. The CDR3 DNA reads as TGTGCCGCGACAGGGTTTGGATCACCCCTCCACTTT. V usage is TRBV6-5 and J usage is TRBJ1-6; TRBD1 matches 7 bases. The CDR3 is 12 residues long. After removal of 11 bases from V and 10 bases from J, the junction contained 8 bases not matched to a gene. Germline CDR1 is MNHEY and CDR2 is SVGAGI.

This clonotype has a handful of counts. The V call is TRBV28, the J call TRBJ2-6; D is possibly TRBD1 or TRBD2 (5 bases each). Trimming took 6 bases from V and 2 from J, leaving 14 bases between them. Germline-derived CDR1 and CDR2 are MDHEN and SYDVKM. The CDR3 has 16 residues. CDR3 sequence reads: CASRPDGTAGANVLTF. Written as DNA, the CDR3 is TGTGCCAGCAGACCTGATGGGACGGCTGGGGCCAACGTCCTGACTTTC.

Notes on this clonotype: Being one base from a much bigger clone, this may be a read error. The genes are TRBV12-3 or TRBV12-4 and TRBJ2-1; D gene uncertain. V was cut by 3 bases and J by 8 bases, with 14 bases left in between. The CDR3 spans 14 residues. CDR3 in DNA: TGTGCCAGCAGTTTTCTCCTGGGAAGCGATGAGCAGTTCTTC. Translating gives CASSFLLGSDEQFF.

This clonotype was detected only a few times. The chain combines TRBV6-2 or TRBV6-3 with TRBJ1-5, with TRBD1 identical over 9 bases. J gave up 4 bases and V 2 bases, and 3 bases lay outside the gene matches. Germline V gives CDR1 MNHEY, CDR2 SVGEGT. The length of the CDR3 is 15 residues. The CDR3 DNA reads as TGTGCCAGCAGTTACGACAGGGGGTTTAATCAGCCCCAGCATTTT. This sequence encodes CASSYDRGFNQPQHF.

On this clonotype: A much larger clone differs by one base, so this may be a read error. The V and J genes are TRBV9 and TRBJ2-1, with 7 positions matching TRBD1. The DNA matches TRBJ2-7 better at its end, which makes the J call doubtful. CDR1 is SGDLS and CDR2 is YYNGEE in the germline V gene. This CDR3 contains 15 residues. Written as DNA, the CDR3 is TGTGCCAGCAGCCCCGGCAGGGGGACCTACAATGAGCAGTACTTC. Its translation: CASSPGRGTYNEQYF.

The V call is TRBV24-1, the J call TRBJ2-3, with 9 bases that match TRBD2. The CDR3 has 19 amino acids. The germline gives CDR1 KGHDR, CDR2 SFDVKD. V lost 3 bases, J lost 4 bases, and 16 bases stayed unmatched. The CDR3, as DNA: TGTGCCACCAGTGATCCGCAAGGCGGGGGGGCGGTTCCCGCAGATACGCAGTATTTT. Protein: CATSDPQGGGAVPADTQYF.

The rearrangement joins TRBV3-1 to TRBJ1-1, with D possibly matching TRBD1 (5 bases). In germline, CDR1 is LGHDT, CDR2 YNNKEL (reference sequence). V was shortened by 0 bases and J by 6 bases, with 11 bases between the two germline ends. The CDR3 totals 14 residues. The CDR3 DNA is TGTGCCAGCAGCCAAGATGGGGGGAGGCCTGAAGCTTTCTTT. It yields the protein CASSQDGGRPEAFF.

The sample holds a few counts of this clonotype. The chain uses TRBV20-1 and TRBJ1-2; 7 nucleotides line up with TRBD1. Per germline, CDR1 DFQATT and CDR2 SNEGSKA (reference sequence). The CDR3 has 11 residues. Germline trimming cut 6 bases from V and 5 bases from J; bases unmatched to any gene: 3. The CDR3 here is CSARGVYGYTF. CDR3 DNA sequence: TGCAGTGCCAGGGGGGTATATGGCTACACCTTC.

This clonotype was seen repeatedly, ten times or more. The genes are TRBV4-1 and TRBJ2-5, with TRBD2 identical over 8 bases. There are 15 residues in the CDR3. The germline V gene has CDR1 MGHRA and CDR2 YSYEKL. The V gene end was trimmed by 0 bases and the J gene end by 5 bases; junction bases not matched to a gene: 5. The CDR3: CASSQEGTSLETQYF. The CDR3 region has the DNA TGCGCCAGCAGCCAAGAAGGGACTAGTTTGGAGACCCAGTACTTC.

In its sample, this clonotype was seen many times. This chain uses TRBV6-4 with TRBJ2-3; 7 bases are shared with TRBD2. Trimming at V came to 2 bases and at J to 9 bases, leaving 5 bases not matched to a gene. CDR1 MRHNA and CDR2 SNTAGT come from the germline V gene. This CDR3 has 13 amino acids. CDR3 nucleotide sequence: TGTGCCAGCAGTGACGGGTACGGGGGGACGCAGTATTTT. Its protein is CASSDGYGGTQYF.

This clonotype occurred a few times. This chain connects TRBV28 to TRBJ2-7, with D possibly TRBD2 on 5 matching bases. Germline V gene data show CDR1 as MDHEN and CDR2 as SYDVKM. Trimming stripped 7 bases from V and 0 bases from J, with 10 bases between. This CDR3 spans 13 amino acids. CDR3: CASTTGSSYEQYF. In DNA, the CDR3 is TGTGCCAGCACCACGGGAAGCTCCTACGAGCAGTACTTC.

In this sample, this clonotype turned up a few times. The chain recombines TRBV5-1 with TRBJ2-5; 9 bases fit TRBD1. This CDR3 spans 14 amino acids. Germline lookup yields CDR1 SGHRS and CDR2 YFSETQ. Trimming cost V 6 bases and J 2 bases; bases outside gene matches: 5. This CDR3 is CASTLTGGQETQYF. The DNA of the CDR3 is TGCGCCAGCACCCTGACAGGGGGGCAAGAGACCCAGTACTTC.

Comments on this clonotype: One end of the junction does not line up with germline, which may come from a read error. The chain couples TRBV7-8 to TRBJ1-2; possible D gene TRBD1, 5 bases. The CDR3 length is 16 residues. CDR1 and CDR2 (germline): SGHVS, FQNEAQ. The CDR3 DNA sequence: TGTGCCAGCAGCTTAAAGGCCCAGCTGGCAGGGCAAGGCTGCACCTTC. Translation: CASSLKAQLAGQGCTF.

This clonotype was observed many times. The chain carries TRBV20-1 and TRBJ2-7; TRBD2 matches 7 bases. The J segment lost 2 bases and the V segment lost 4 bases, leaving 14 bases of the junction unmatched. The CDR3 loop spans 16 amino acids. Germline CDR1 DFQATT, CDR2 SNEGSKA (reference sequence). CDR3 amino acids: CSAKAIAAGETYEQYF. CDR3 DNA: TGCAGTGCTAAGGCTATAGCGGCGGGGGAGACCTACGAGCAGTACTTC.

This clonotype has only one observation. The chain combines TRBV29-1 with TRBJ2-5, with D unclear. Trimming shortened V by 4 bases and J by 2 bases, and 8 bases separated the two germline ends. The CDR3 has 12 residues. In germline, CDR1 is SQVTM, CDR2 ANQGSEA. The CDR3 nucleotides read TGCAGCGTTGCTACAGCGCAAGAGACCCAGTACTTC. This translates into CSVATAQETQYF. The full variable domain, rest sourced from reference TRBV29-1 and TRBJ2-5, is SAVISQKPSRDICQRGTSLTIQCQVDSQVTMMFWYRQQPGQSLTLIATANQGSEATYESGFVIDKFPISRPNLTFSTLTVSNMSPEDSSIYLCSVATAQETQYFGPGTRLLVL.

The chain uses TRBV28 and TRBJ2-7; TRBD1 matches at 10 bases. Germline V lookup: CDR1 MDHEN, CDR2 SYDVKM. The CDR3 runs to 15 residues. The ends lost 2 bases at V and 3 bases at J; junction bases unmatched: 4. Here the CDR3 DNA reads TGTGCCAGCAGTTTACCCGGGGACAGGGGCTACGAGCAGTACTTC. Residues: CASSLPGDRGYEQYF. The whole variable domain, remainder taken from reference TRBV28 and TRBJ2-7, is DVKVTQSSRYLVKRTGEKVFLECVQDMDHENMFWYRQDPGLGLRLIYFSYDVKMKEKGDIPEGYSVSREKKERFSLILESASTNQTSMYLCASSLPGDRGYEQYFGPGTRLTVT.